These 7 T cell receptor beta chains share one sample of origin, sequenced in a study of memory CD8 T cells in hepatitis C reinfection. Assay: immunoSEQ multiplex PCR; the TCRdb copy retains only in-frame clones and omits some. The sample carries about 50,000 clones, roughly nine tenths recorded once. Time point here: late/post reinfection, 12 to 24 weeks after detection. TCR sequencing was done directly ex vivo on sorted cells, without expansion in vitro. The sample consisted of naive CD8+ T cells sorted from blood. The source of these receptors is a man between 18 and 29 years old with hepatitis C virus infection.

V gene TRBV18 combines with J gene TRBJ1-1; D perhaps matches TRBD1 (6 bases). Trimming left V 0 bases short and J 4 bases short, with 12 bases between. This CDR3 contains 15 residues. CDR1 and CDR2 from the germline V gene are KGHSH and LQKENI. CDR3 nucleotide sequence: TGTGCCAGCTCACCACCGGAAACAGGGATCACTGAAGCTTTCTTT. It yields the protein CASSPPETGITEAFF.

J is TRBJ2-7 and V is TRBV6-6, with TRBD1 identical over 7 bases. V was clipped by 2 bases and J by 6 bases; unmatched bases: 4. CDR1 is MNHNY, CDR2 SVGAGI, per germline (reference sequence). CDR3 length: 13 residues. The CDR3 DNA is TGTGCCAGCAGTTACCCGACAGGGTCCGAGCAGTACTTC. As protein: CASSYPTGSEQYF.

J is TRBJ2-3 and V is TRBV4-2, with 7 bases identical to TRBD1. The germline V gene encodes CDR1 LGHNA and CDR2 YNFKEQ. The CDR3 contains 16 residues. Trimming removed 1 base from V and 1 base from J; junction bases left unmatched: 5. CDR3 sequence reads: CASSQVGGSGTDTQYF. The CDR3 nucleotides are TGTGCCAGCAGCCAAGTAGGGGGCTCTGGCACAGATACGCAGTATTTT.

For this clone: Other DNA sequences in this specimen translate into the identical CDR3. The rearrangement uses TRBV7-9 and TRBJ1-5; possibly TRBD1 for D (5 bases). The CDR3 spans 14 residues. From germline, CDR1 is SEHNR and CDR2 FQNEAQ (reference sequence). Trimming stripped 4 bases from V and 2 bases from J, with 9 bases between. CDR3 region: CASSSGLGNQPQHF. The CDR3 nucleotides are TGTGCCAGCAGCTCGGGACTGGGCAATCAGCCCCAGCATTTT.

V is TRBV18 and J is TRBJ2-5; D perhaps matches TRBD1 (5 bases). The CDR3 spans 16 residues. The V and J ends lost 3 bases and 5 bases respectively, with 19 bases between them. Germline CDR1 reads KGHSH; CDR2 reads LQKENI. CDR3 in amino acids: CASSPDTPTPSETQYF. The CDR3 DNA sequence: TGTGCCAGCTCACCGGACACCCCAACCCCATCGGAGACCCAGTACTTC.

The chain carries TRBV10-2 and TRBJ2-2; 8 bases line up with TRBD1. Germline V gives CDR1 WSHSY, CDR2 SAAADI. The CDR3 has 14 amino acids. The J segment lost 5 bases and the V segment lost 5 bases, leaving 4 bases of the junction unmatched. Here the CDR3 DNA reads TGCGCCAGCAGTCTGACAGGGGAAACCGGGGAGCTGTTTTTT. It yields the protein CASSLTGETGELFF.

The chain links TRBV15 to TRBJ1-5; 9 nucleotides agree with TRBD1. V lost 0 bases to trimming and J lost 2 bases; unmatched junction nucleotides: 5. The CDR3 length is 17 residues. Germline CDR1 LNHNV, CDR2 YYDKDF (reference sequence). The CDR3 sequence is CATSRDRTGAGNQPQHF. In DNA, the CDR3 is TGTGCCACCAGCAGAGATAGGACAGGGGCGGGCAATCAGCCCCAGCATTTT. The full variable domain, its missing parts supplied by reference TRBV15 and TRBJ1-5, is DAMVIQNPRYQVTQFGKPVTLSCSQTLNHNVMYWYQQKSSQAPKLLFHYYDKDFNNEADTPDNFQSRRPNTSFCFLDIRSPGLGDTAMYLCATSRDRTGAGNQPQHFGDGTRLSIL.